A single sample gave rise to the 11 T cell receptor beta chains below, sequenced in a study of blood T cell repertoires in COVID-19. Clones were read by immunoSEQ multiplex PCR, and TCRdb kept only the in-frame ones, dropping some. This table has 150,000 to 200,000 clones, around 83% appearing once. The sample comprised PBMCs or T cells enriched from blood (not recorded which). The receptors stem from a woman aged 25 to 39 who had been exposed to COVID-19.

V gene TRBV27 combines with J gene TRBJ1-1; the D is unclear. This CDR3 has 15 residues. CDR1 is MNHEY and CDR2 is SMNVEV in the germline V gene (reference sequence). V lost 1 base to trimming and J lost 0 bases, with 9 bases between them. CDR3: CASSLLPGLNTEAFF. CDR3 nucleotides: TGTGCCAGCAGTTTATTACCGGGATTGAACACTGAAGCTTTCTTT.

The chain carries TRBV18 and TRBJ2-3, with D possibly TRBD2 on 6 matching bases. CDR3 size: 15 residues. Germline loops: CDR1 KGHSH, CDR2 LQKENI. V gave up 3 bases and J gave up 3 bases, with 13 bases separating them. This chain's CDR3 is CASSPRLVVTDTQYF. CDR3 DNA sequence: TGTGCCAGCTCACCCCGACTAGTCGTTACAGATACGCAGTATTTT.

The chain couples TRBV2 to TRBJ2-7, with no clear D. This CDR3 contains 14 residues. The V end lost 7 bases, the J end lost 5 bases, and 18 bases lay between the germline ends. CDR1 and CDR2 from the germline V gene are SNHLY and FYNNEI. This CDR3 reads CASIPAAYFNEQYF. The CDR3 nucleotides are TGTGCCAGCATTCCCGCCGCCTACTTTAACGAGCAGTACTTC.

This clone was observed a single time. The chain recombines TRBV30 with TRBJ1-4; 7 nucleotides align to TRBD1. Trimming took 8 bases from V and 7 from J; bases not matched to a gene: 10. CDR1 and CDR2 (germline): GTSNPN, SVGIG (reference sequence). This CDR3 region has 13 residues. This chain's CDR3 is CAQNRGGFEKLFF. CDR3 sequence (DNA): TGTGCCCAAAACAGGGGAGGTTTTGAAAAACTGTTTTTT.

V gene TRBV18 combines with J gene TRBJ1-4, with D unresolved. The germline V gene encodes CDR1 KGHSH and CDR2 LQKENI. Between the trimmed V and J ends, which lost 8 bases and 4 bases, there was a span of 14 bases. The CDR3 spans 14 residues. The CDR3 DNA is TGTGCCAGCACTCCCTCCGCGGTTAATGAAAAACTGTTTTTT. Translation: CASTPSAVNEKLFF.

This clone has a handful of counts. The genes are TRBV27 and TRBJ2-7; TRBD1 matches at 8 bases. This CDR3 has 15 residues. CDR1 is MNHEY and CDR2 is SMNVEV in the germline V gene (reference sequence). V lost 5 bases, J lost 4 bases, and 10 bases stayed unmatched. The CDR3, as DNA: TGTGCCAGCAGTCGAACAGGGGGGCCAGGGTACGAGCAGTACTTC. It encodes CASSRTGGPGYEQYF.

The chain employs TRBV9 and TRBJ2-5; 7 positions match TRBD2. The length of the CDR3 is 16 residues. V gave up 3 bases and J gave up 3 bases; unmatched junction bases: 11. Per the germline V gene, CDR1 is SGDLS and CDR2 is YYNGEE. The DNA for the CDR3 is TGTGCCAGCAGCGCAAAAGGACTAGTAGAGGAAGAGACCCAGTACTTC. It translates to CASSAKGLVEEETQYF. The full variable domain, in which reference TRBV9 and TRBJ2-5 provide the parts outside the CDR3, is DSGVTQTPKHLITATGQRVTLRCSPRSGDLSVYWYQQSLDQGLQFLIQYYNGEERAKGNILERFSAQQFPDLHSELNLSSLELGDSALYFCASSAKGLVEEETQYFGPGTRLLVL.

The chain couples TRBV29-1 to TRBJ2-7; D perhaps matches TRBD2 (6 bases). Germline V lookup: CDR1 SQVTM, CDR2 ANQGSEA. V was shortened by 3 bases and J by 3 bases, with 6 bases between the two germline ends. CDR3 length equals 11 residues. The DNA of the CDR3 is TGCAGCGTTGATAGCGGCTACGAGCAGTACTTC. Translated: CSVDSGYEQYF.

The rearrangement uses TRBV5-1 and TRBJ1-1; 9 nucleotides line up with TRBD1. There are 13 residues in the CDR3. The germline V gene encodes CDR1 SGHRS and CDR2 YFSETQ. After removal of 5 bases from V and 6 bases from J, the junction contained 5 bases not matched to a gene. CDR3: CASRPGTGPEAFF. The DNA for the CDR3 is TGCGCCAGCAGGCCCGGGACAGGGCCTGAAGCTTTCTTT.

This clone has only a few counts. This chain links TRBV5-6 with TRBJ1-4; D remains unclear. CDR3 size: 15 residues. V lost 2 bases, J lost 7 bases, and 15 bases lay in between. Germline CDR1 SGHDT, CDR2 YYEEEE. The CDR3: CASSFADPGGEKLFF. CDR3 DNA sequence: TGTGCCAGCAGCTTTGCCGACCCAGGAGGTGAAAAACTGTTTTTT.

The chain employs TRBV5-6 and TRBJ1-2, with a tentative D call TRBD1 (5 bases). V was cut by 4 bases and J by 0 bases, with 7 bases left in between. The length of the CDR3 is 13 residues. Germline lookup yields CDR1 SGHDT and CDR2 YYEEEE. This CDR3 is CASSLTANYGYTF. As DNA, the CDR3 is TGTGCCAGCAGCCTGACAGCTAACTATGGCTACACCTTC.